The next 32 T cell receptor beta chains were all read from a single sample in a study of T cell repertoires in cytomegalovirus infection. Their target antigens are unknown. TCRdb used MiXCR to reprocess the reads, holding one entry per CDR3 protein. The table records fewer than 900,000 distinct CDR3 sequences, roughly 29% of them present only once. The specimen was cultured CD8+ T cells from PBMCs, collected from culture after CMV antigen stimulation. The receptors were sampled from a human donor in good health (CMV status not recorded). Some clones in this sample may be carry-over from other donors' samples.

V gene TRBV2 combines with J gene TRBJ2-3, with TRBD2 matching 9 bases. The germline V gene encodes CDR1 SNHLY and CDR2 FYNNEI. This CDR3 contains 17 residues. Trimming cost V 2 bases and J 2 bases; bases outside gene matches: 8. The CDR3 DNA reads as TGTGCCAGCAGTGAATGGCCTAGCGGGGCGTACACAGATACGCAGTATTTT. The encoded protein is CASSEWPSGAYTDTQYF. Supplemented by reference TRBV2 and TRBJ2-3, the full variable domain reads EPEVTQTPSHQVTQMGQEVILRCVPISNHLYFYWYRQILGQKVEFLVSFYNNEISEKSEIFDDQFSVERPDGSNFTLKIRSTKLEDSAMYFCASSEWPSGAYTDTQYFGPGTRLTVL.

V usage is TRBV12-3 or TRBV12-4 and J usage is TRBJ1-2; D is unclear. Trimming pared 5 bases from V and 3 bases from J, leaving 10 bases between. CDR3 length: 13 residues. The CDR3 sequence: CASSLHGDYGYTF. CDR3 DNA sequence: TGTGCCAGCAGTCTACACGGCGACTATGGCTACACCTTC.

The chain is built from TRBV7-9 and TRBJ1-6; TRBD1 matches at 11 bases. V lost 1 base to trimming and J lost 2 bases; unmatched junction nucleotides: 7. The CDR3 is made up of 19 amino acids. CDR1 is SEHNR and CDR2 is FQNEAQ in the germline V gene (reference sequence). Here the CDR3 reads CASSLVKGTGGPYNSPLHF. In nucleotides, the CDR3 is TGTGCCAGCAGCTTAGTCAAGGGGACAGGGGGACCCTATAATTCACCCCTCCACTTT. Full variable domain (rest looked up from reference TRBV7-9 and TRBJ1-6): DTGVSQNPRHKITKRGQNVTFRCDPISEHNRLYWYRQTLGQGPEFLTYFQNEAQLEKSRLLSDRFSAERPKGSFSTLEIQRTEQGDSAMYLCASSLVKGTGGPYNSPLHFGNGTRLTVT.

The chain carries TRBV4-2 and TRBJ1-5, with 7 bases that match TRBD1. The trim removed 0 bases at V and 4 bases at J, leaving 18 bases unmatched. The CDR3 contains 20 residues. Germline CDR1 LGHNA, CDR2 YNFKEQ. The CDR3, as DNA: TGTGCCAGCAGCCAAGACCCTAAGGCTACCGGGACAGCTCTGAATCAGCCCCAGCATTTT. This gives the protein CASSQDPKATGTALNQPQHF.

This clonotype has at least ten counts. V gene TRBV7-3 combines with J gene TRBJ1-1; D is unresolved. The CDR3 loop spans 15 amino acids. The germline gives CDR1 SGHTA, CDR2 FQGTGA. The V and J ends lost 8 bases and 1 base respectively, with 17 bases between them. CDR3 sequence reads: CASRTLRNRNTEAFF. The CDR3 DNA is TGTGCCAGCCGGACCTTGAGGAACCGGAACACTGAAGCTTTCTTT.

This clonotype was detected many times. Here the CDR3 DNA reads TGTGCCAGCAGCTCTACTAGCGGGGGGAGAGAGACCCAGTACTTC. This sequence encodes CASSSTSGGRETQYF. The rearrangement joins TRBV7-2 to TRBJ2-5; 12 positions match TRBD2. Germline V gene sequence: CDR1 SGHTA, CDR2 FQGNSA. This CDR3 region has 15 residues. Unmatched junction bases numbered 4, after V lost 4 bases and J lost 4 bases.

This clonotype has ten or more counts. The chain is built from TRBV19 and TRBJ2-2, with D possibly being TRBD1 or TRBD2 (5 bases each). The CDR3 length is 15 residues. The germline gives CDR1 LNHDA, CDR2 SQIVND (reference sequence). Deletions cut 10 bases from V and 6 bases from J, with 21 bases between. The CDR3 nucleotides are TGTGCCACCCCAGCAGGGAGAGGAATCCCCGGGGAGCTGTTTTTT. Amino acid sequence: CATPAGRGIPGELFF. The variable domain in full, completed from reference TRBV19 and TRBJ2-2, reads DGGITQSPKYLFRKEGQNVTLSCEQNLNHDAMYWYRQDPGQGLRLIYYSQIVNDFQKGDIAEGYSVSREKKESFPLTVTSAQKNPTAFYLCATPAGRGIPGELFFGEGSRLTVL.

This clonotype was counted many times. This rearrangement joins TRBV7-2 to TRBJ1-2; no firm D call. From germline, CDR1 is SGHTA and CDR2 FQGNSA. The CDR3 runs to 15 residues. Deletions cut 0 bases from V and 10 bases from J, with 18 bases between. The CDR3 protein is CASSLAAGLDSFYTF. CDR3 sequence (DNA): TGTGCCAGCAGCTTAGCTGCGGGATTAGATTCCTTCTACACCTTC.

DNA for the CDR3: TGTGCCAGCAGCGCGGGTGTGGGACGGGCAACCTACGAGCAGTACTTC. The encoded protein is CASSAGVGRATYEQYF. The V and J genes are TRBV5-4 and TRBJ2-7; D is possibly TRBD1 or TRBD2 (5 bases each). Trimming took off 4 bases at V and 2 bases at J, with 19 bases between the two ends. Germline V gene lookup returns CDR1 SGHNT and CDR2 YYREEE (reference sequence). This CDR3 has 16 amino acids.

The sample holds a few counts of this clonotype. In nucleotides, the CDR3 is TGCAGCCGGACAGGGGCTGCCTATGGCTACACCTTC. The encoded protein is CSRTGAAYGYTF. V gene TRBV29-1 combines with J gene TRBJ1-2, with 9 bases that match TRBD1. The CDR3 runs 12 residues. Per the germline V gene, CDR1 is SQVTM and CDR2 is ANQGSEA. V shed 8 bases, J shed 4 bases, and the junction held 5 bases outside the gene matches.

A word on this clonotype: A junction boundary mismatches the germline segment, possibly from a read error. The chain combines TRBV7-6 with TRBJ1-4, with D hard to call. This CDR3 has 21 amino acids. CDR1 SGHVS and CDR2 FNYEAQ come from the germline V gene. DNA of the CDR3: TGTGCTAGCAGCTTAGTGGGGATAAGCCGAACCATCCAGTTTAATAATGAAAAACTGTTTTTT. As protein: CASSLVGISRTIQFNNEKLFF.

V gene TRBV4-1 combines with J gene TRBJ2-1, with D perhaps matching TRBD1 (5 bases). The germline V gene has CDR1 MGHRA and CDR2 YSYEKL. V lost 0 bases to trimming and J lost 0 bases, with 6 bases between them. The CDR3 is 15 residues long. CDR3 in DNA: TGCGCCAGCAGCCAAGAACAGGTCTCCTACAATGAGCAGTTCTTC. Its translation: CASSQEQVSYNEQFF.

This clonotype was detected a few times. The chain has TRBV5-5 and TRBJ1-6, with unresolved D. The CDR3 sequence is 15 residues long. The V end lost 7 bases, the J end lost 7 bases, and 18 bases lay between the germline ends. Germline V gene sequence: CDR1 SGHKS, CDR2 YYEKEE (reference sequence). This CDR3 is CASELGVDPNSPLHF. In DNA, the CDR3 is TGTGCCAGCGAGTTGGGTGTTGACCCCAATTCACCCCTCCACTTT.

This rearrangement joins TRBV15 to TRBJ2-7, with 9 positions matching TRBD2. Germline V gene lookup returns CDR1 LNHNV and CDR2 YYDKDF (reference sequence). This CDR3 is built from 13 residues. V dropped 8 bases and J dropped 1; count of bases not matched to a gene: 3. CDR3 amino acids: CATSAGGSYEQYF. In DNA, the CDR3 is TGTGCCACCTCGGCGGGGGGGTCCTACGAGCAGTACTTC. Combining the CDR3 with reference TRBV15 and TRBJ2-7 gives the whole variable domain DAMVIQNPRYQVTQFGKPVTLSCSQTLNHNVMYWYQQKSSQAPKLLFHYYDKDFNNEADTPDNFQSRRPNTSFCFLDIRSPGLGDTAMYLCATSAGGSYEQYFGPGTRLTVT.

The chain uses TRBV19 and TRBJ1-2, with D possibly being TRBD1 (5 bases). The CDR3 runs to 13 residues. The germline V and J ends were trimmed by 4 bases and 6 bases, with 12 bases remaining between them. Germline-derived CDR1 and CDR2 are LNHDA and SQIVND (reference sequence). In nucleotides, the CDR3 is TGTGCCAGTAGTAAGAGGGGTCGCGATGGCTACACCTTC. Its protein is CASSKRGRDGYTF.

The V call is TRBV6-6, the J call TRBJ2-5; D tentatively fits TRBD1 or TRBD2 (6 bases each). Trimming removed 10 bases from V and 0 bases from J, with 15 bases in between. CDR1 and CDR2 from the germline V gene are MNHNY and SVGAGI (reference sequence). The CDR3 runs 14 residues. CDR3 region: CATEGDAYQETQYF. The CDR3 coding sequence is TGTGCCACGGAGGGGGACGCGTACCAAGAGACCCAGTACTTC.

CDR3 amino acids: CATSDLESSGPGGRNEQFF. For the CDR3, the DNA is TGTGCCACCAGTGATTTGGAGTCCTCTGGGCCGGGCGGAAGGAATGAGCAGTTCTTC. The chain couples TRBV24-1 to TRBJ2-1; D not resolved. The germline CDR1 and CDR2 sequences are KGHDR and SFDVKD. The ends were cut back, 0 bases at V and 7 bases at J, with 24 bases in the middle. CDR3 length equals 19 residues.

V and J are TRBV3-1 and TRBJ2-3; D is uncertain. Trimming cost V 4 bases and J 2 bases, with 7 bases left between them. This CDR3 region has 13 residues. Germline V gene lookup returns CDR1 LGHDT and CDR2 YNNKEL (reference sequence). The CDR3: CASSPKTTDTQYF. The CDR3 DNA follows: TGTGCCAGCAGCCCCAAAACCACAGATACGCAGTATTTT.

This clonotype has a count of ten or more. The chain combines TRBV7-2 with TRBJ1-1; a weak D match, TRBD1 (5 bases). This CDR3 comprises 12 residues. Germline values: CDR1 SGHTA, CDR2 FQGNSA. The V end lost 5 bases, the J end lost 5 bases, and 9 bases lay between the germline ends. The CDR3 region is CASSPRATEAFF. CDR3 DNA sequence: TGTGCCAGCAGCCCCAGGGCAACTGAAGCTTTCTTT.

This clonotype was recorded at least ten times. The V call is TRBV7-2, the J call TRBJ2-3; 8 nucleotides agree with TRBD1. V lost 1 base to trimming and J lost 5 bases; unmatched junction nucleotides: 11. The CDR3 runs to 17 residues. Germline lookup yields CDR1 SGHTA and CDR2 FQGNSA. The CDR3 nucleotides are TGTGCCAGCAGCTTAGATTATTATCAGGGGGCGAGAGATACGCAGTATTTT. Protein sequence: CASSLDYYQGARDTQYF.

CDR3 sequence (DNA): TGTGCCAGCAGGGCTGGACAAAGGGATAACGAGCAGTACGTC. This gives the protein CASRAGQRDNEQYV. The rearrangement uses TRBV5-8 and TRBJ2-7; tentative D call: TRBD1 (5 bases). Germline CDR1 SGHTS, CDR2 YDEGEE. The CDR3 has 14 amino acids. V was cut by 5 bases and J by 5 bases, with 17 bases left in between.

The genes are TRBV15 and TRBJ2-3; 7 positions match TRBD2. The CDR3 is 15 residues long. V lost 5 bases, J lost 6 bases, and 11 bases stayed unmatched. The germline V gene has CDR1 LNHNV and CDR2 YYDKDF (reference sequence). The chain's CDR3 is CATSSFGDSGDTQYF. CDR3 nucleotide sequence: TGTGCCACCAGCTCCTTCGGAGATAGCGGGGATACGCAGTATTTT.

In nucleotides, the CDR3 is TGCGCCAGCAGCCAAGATTTTTTATCGGACAATGAGCAGTTCTTC. Amino acid sequence: CASSQDFLSDNEQFF. The chain joins TRBV4-3 to TRBJ2-1; no clear D gene. Trimming stripped 0 bases from V and 5 bases from J, with 11 bases between. Germline lookup yields CDR1 LGHNA and CDR2 YSLEER. There are 15 residues in the CDR3.

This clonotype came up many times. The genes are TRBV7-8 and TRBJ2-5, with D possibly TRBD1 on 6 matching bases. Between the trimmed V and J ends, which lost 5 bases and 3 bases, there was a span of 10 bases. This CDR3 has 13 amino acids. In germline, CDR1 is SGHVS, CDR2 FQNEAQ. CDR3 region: CASSTNREETQYF. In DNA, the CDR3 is TGTGCCAGCAGCACCAACAGGGAAGAGACCCAGTACTTC. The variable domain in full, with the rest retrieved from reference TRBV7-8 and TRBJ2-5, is GAGVSQSPRYKVAKRGQDVALRCDPISGHVSLFWYQQALGQGPEFLTYFQNEAQLDKSGLPSDRFFAERPEGSVSTLKIQRTQQEDSAVYLCASSTNREETQYFGPGTRLLVL.

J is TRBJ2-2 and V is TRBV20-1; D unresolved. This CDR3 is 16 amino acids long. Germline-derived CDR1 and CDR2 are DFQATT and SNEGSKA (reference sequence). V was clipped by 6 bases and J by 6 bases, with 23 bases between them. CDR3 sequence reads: CSATNRGPRYAGELFF. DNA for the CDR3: TGCAGTGCCACAAACCGCGGACCACGTTATGCCGGGGAGCTGTTTTTT.

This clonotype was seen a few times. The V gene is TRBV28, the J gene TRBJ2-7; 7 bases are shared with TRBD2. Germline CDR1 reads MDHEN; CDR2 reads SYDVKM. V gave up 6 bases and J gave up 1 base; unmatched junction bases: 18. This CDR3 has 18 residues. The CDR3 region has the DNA TGTGCCAGCAGCTCCCCTTTACTCAGGGAGGGTGGTTCCTACGAGCAGTACGTC. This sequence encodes CASSSPLLREGGSYEQYV.

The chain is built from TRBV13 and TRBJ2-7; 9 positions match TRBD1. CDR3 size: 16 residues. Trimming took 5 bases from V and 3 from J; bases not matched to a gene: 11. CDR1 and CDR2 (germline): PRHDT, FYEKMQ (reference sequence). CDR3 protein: CASSLTYRGLGYEQYF. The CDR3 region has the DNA TGTGCCAGCAGCCTTACATACAGGGGGCTAGGCTACGAGCAGTACTTC.

DNA of the CDR3: TGTGCCAGCAGGGGAGGGACTGACGAAGGGGATACGCAGTATTTT. This translates into CASRGGTDEGDTQYF. The rearrangement joins TRBV9 to TRBJ2-3; TRBD2 matches 7 bases. V dropped 5 bases and J dropped 6; count of bases not matched to a gene: 12. There are 15 residues in the CDR3. Germline CDR1 and CDR2: SGDLS and YYNGEE.

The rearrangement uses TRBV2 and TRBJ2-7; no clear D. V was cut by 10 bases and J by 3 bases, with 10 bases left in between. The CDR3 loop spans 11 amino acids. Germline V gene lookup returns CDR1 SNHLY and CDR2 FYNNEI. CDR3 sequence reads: CATLVNYEQYF. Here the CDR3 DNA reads TGTGCCACCCTCGTTAACTACGAGCAGTACTTC.

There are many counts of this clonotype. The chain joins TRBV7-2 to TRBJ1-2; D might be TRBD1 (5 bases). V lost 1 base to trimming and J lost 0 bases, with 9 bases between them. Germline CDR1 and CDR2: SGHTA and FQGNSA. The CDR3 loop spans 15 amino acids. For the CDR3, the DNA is TGTGCCAGCAGCTTAGGGGGCGGAACTAACTATGGCTACACCTTC. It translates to CASSLGGGTNYGYTF.

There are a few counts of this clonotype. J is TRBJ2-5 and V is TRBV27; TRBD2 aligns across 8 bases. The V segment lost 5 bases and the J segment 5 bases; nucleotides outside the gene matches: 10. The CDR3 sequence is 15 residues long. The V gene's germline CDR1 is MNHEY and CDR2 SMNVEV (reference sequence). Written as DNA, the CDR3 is TGTGCCAGCAGTCCCAACGGGGGGGATTCGGAGACCCAGTACTTC. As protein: CASSPNGGDSETQYF.

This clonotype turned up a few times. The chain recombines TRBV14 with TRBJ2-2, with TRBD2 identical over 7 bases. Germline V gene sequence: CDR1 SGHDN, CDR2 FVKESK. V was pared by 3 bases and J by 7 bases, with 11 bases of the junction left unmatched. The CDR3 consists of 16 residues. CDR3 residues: CASSQRRGVPSGELFF. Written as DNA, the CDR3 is TGTGCCAGCAGCCAGCGACGGGGGGTCCCTAGCGGGGAGCTGTTTTTT.